This TCR beta chain was recorded in a study of shared clonotypes between healthy human individuals. Study at large: For every donor, three CD4 naive, three CD4 memory, two CD8 naive and one CD8 memory plates were used.

Trimming left V 2 bases short and J 6 bases short, with 7 bases between. The CDR3 loop spans 13 amino acids. The germline gives CDR1 SGHAT, CDR2 FQNNGV. Method: immunoSEQ multiplex PCR; TCRdb's copy keeps in-frame clones and lacks some. The table has some 2,500,000 clones, 90% to 95% seen once. What was sequenced was naive CD4+ T cells from PBMCs. Subset defined: CD45RA+ positively selected. The receptor comes from a man aged 18 to 29 in good health. Some clones in this sample may be carry-over from other donors' samples. The chain links TRBV11-2 to TRBJ2-2, with D unclear. The CDR3 sequence: CASSLQAAGELFF. The CDR3 DNA sequence: TGTGCCAGCAGCTTACAGGCTGCCGGGGAGCTGTTTTTT.